This TCR beta chain was retrieved from a study of shared clonotypes between healthy human individuals (dated by TCRdb to about 2020). With regard to the full study: The cohort comprised a couple of women and three men aged 18 to 49 years. The study deeply sequenced blood TCR repertoires of five healthy adults to estimate repertoire size and the extent of clonotype sharing between individuals. To increase sequencing depth and limit assay-specific biases, different laboratories used diverse techniques to prepare libraries and sequence TCR repertoires. Between about 0.8 and 9 billion PBMCs per donor were obtained by leukapheresis. The investigation overall reported the following: The small number of donors limited the genetic and exposure-history diversity represented. Pairwise subsampling led to the expectation that sequencing depth would affect the degree of clonotype sharing among donors. Sampling was restricted to blood, and TCR repertoires in tissues likely differ from the TCR repertoires found in blood.

Details on this clone: The specificity of this receptor is unknown. No base quality information exists; no much larger clone differs at one position.

TCR CDR3 regions were amplified from genomic DNA by multiplex PCR using the deep immunoSEQ assay. Extracted genomic DNA from each cell subset was spread evenly across all wells of several immunoSEQ 96-well plates, with each plate serving as a replicate. For unsorted PBMC, about 0.3 ug genomic DNA, equal to around 30,000 T cell genomes, was loaded into each replicate PCR. Unsorted PBMC genomic DNA was sequenced across ten immunoSEQ deep assay plates. The purified libraries were quantified using a Qubit 3.0 fluorometer, sized with a Bioanalyzer 2100, and then quantified again using the KAPA Library Quantification kit. Each immunoSEQ 96-well plate was sequenced on its own single-read 150-cycle Illumina NextSeq 550 flow cell. The original methods were these. Because the immunoSEQ output held only junctional sequences and lacked quality scores, the filtering could not match the filtering applied to full-length reads. To assign V/J genes and CDR3, sequences were annotated using PyIR, a Python wrapper for IgBLAST v1.9, with IMGT germline references. Any read was removed if the V/J assignment was weak (E-value above 1e-6), the CDR3 was missing, or the read contained stop codons, out-of-frame junctions, or ambiguous translated residues. V3J clonotypes were defined as sequences sharing the same inferred V gene, J gene, and CDR3 amino acid sequence. The percentage overlap between two repertoires was calculated by dividing the number of shared unique clonotypes by the size of the smaller repertoire. Repertoire richness was assessed with RTK rarefaction, the Chao1 estimator, and Recon v2.1 estimates of unobserved clonotypes. Entries here come from immuneACCESS through TCRdb and include only in-frame sequences with V and J called. Some clones fail to appear in such tables; in the studies checked, an unresolved V gene covers under half of the shortfall, and the cause of the remainder is unknown. V and J calls and clone size are those listed in that table; D and trimming were worked out from the DNA. Across this sample there are 400,000 to 600,000 clones, with nearly 80% seen only once. 12% of the sample is held by the ten biggest clonotypes.

The donors were healthy, HIV-negative adults with no recently reported acute infections or vaccinations. Only Caucasian adults living in Nashville, Tennessee, USA were represented among the donors. For unsorted samples, tens of millions of PBMCs were counted, and genomic DNA was extracted using the QIAamp DNA Blood Mini kit. Blood was collected by leukapheresis, and PBMCs were isolated by Ficoll-Histopaque density gradient centrifugation and then cryopreserved in liquid nitrogen vapor phase. The CDR3 runs 14 amino acids, cysteine and phenylalanine included. CDR3 DNA only is kept here, 42 bases in frame from base 1. CDR1 and CDR2, per the germline V gene, are SGHTA and FQGNSA. The junction shows trimming of 1 base on V and 7 bases on J, plus 11 bases between the germline ends.

Specimen: PBMCs. The chain couples TRBV7-2 to TRBJ2-1, with no D gene named confidently. The source of this sequence is a woman aged 40 to 55 in good health. Some clones in this sample may be carry-over from other donors' samples. This receptor carries the CDR3 CASSLGLDENEQFF. The DNA reads as follows: TGTGCCAGCAGCTTAGGATTGGATGAGAATGAGCAGTTCTTC.